This TCR beta chain was captured by sequencing in a study of blood T cell repertoires in COVID-19. Whole-study context: There were acute and convalescent COVID-19 samples, and they came from the United States, Italy and Spain. PBMCs, B-cell-depleted T cells, or T cells provided the cDNA or gDNA that made up the material.

The CDR3 extends over 14 amino acids. CDR1 is SGHTA and CDR2 is FQGTGA in the germline V gene. The V gene lost 6 bases and the J gene lost 2 bases, with 13 bases spanning the gap. This clone was seen a few times. The authors' processing: Quantification of nucleated cells was approximated via reference gene primer amplification. TCRdb's copy holds only in-frame clones and misses some; the assay was immunoSEQ multiplex PCR. V, J and clone size are those of that table, while D and trimming were read from the DNA. The sample lists roughly 130,000 clones; 80% to 85% were seen once. Sequences were obtained from peripheral blood. This TCR was sampled from a woman aged 30 to 39 who had recovered from COVID-19. The gene calls are TRBV7-3 and TRBJ2-5; D uncertain. CDR3 in amino acids: CASSPTRSQETQYF. The CDR3 nucleotides read TGTGCCAGCAGTCCCACCCGGTCTCAAGAGACCCAGTACTTC.